Listed below are T cell receptor beta chains from one sample, sequenced in a study of blood T cell repertoires in COVID-19. The table came from immunoSEQ multiplex PCR; TCRdb's copy has only in-frame clones and leaves some out. There are 65,000 to 90,000 clones in the sample; approximately 90% occur only once, and just over 8% lies in the top ten. The sequencing input was peripheral blood. The receptors come from a young man with acute or convalescent COVID-19. Both conserved end residues are part of each CDR3. D genes are given only for firm matches. Some rows have no size entry. The others give once, few or many, or a class for an expanded clone.

TRBV30	-	TRBD2	TRBJ2-3	CAWRKRGGTDTQYF	TGTGCCTGGAGAAAGCGGGGCGGCACAGATACGCAGTATTTT
TRBV28	-	-	TRBJ2-7	CASSFNYEQYF	TGTGCCAGCAGTTTCAACTACGAGCAGTACTTC
TRBV19	-	TRBD1	TRBJ2-1	CASSSGTGEVNEQFF	TGTGCCAGTAGTTCCGGGACAGGGGAGGTCAATGAGCAGTTCTTC
TRBV21-1	-	-	TRBJ2-1	CASSKGPDSAYNQGQFF	TGTGCCAGCAGCAAAGGGCCGGACAGTGCCTACAACCAAGGGCAGTTCTTC
TRBV15	-	TRBD2	TRBJ2-2	CATSRSLTSGSVAGELFF	TGTGCCACCAGCAGATCTCTGACTAGCGGGAGCGTAGCCGGGGAGCTGTTTTTT
TRBV6-1	-	TRBD1	TRBJ1-4	CASSEGQGRSEKLFF	TGTGCCAGCAGTGAAGGACAGGGAAGGTCGGAAAAACTGTTTTTT
TRBV6-5	few	-	TRBJ2-1	CASSSQNSNNEQFF	TGTGCCAGCAGTTCCCAAAATAGTAACAATGAGCAGTTCTTC
TRBV28	-	-	TRBJ2-7	CASSRGSIYEQYF	TGTGCCAGCAGCAGGGGTTCAATCTACGAGCAGTACTTC
TRBV19	-	TRBD1	TRBJ2-5	CASSTGTGLYQETQYF	TGTGCCAGTAGTACCGGGACAGGCCTGTACCAAGAGACCCAGTACTTC
TRBV5-1	-	TRBD2	TRBJ2-5	CASSLTHGLEETQYF	TGCGCCAGCAGCTTGACCCATGGACTAGAGGAGACCCAGTACTTC
TRBV4-3	-	-	TRBJ1-4	CASSQEVQGHRREKLFF	TGCGCCAGCAGCCAAGAGGTCCAGGGCCATAGGCGTGAAAAACTGTTTTTT
TRBV12-3/TRBV12-4	-	-	TRBJ1-1	CASSPGGGIEAFF	TGTGCCAGCAGTCCCGGGGGAGGAATTGAAGCTTTCTTT
TRBV6-2/TRBV6-3	once	TRBD1	TRBJ1-5	CASSLYGQGDQPQHF	TGTGCCAGCAGCCTATACGGCCAGGGGGATCAGCCCCAGCATTTT